This T cell receptor (beta chain) was obtained from a study of blood T cell repertoires in COVID-19 (dated by TCRdb to 2018 to 2021). Background for the entire study: Collaborator samples came from the United States, Italy and Spain and covered acute and convalescent phases of COVID-19. The sample metadata nearly always contained a de-identified subject ID, COVID-19 status, age in years and sex. The prospective study material was composed of cDNA or gDNA derived from T cells, B-cell-depleted T cells, or PBMCs. Samples came from the ongoing ImmuneRACE study (first 160 participants) plus 1,254 subjects from 6 global collaborators. Where available, HLA class I and class II types were obtained from metadata supplied by the sample provider rather than from assay-based typing. The repertoires were released in a freely available public database intended as a resource for research on the immune response to SARS-CoV-2. Subjects who had been exposed to COVID-19, were actively infected with it, or had recovered from it provided the deeply sampled blood TCRbeta repertoires that made up the dataset. The research as a whole found: Clinical and demographic metadata were provided uncurated, with the amount varying by source and participant.

With respect to this clone: This clone's antigen is unknown. Base qualities are missing; no much larger clone stands one base away.

CDR1 and CDR2 are read off the germline V gene (reference sequence) as LGHDT and YNNKEL. The CDR3 measures 16 amino acids from cysteine to phenylalanine. Solely the CDR3 DNA is kept, with 48 bases framed from the first base. V is trimmed back by 2 bases and J by 2 bases, and the junction contains 1 base that no gene match accounts for. The collaborating institutions used their own protocols to collect whole blood in K2EDTA tubes. For TCRbeta analysis, collaborators shipped samples in one of three forms: frozen whole blood, isolated PBMCs, or DNA extracted from either of those sample types. The immunoSEQ Assay, a bias-controlled multiplex PCR, was used to amplify TCRbeta CDR3 regions from genomic DNA. Per the original workflow: The number of nucleated cells in each sample was estimated from the amplification of reference gene primers within the assay. To quantify the absolute abundance of each unique TCRbeta CDR3 rearrangement, sequence reads were collapsed and filtered. For each sample, productive Simpson clonality was calculated as the square root of Simpson's diversity index over productive rearrangements. In TCRdb, the immuneACCESS table is reduced to in-frame sequences with V and J assigned. These tables do not hold every clone; where another copy was compared, an unresolved V gene accounts for under half, and the others remain unexplained. V, J and clone size are taken as reported in that table, and D and trimming were inferred from the DNA itself. The sample table shows roughly 81,000 clones, and approximately 82% are seen once. Around 36% of the sample is taken by the ten largest.

Sequencing was performed on peripheral blood. This sequence was found in a man aged 80 or over with active or convalescent COVID-19. The chain is encoded by TRBV3-1 (or the pseudogene TRBV3-2) joined to TRBJ2-5, with TRBD2 identical over 14 junction bases. The sequenced DNA: TGTGCCAGCAGCCAAAGACTAGCGGGAGGGCAAGAGACCCAGTACTTC. Its translation is CASSQRLAGGQETQYF.